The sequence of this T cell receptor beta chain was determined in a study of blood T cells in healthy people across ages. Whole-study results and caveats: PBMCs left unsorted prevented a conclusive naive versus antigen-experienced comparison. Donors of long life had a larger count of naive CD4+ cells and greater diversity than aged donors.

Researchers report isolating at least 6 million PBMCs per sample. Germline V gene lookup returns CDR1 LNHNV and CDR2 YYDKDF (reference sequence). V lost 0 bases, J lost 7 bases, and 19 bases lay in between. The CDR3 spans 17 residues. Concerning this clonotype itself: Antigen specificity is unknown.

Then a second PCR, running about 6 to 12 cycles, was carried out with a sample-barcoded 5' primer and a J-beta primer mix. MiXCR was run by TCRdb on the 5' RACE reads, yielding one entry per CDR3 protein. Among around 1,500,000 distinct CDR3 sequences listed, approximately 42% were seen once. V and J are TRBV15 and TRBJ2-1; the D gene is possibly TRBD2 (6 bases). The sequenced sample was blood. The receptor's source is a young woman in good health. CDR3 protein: CATSRDIGRRDDNEQFF. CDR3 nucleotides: TGTGCCACCAGCAGAGATATTGGGAGGCGGGACGATAATGAGCAGTTCTTC.